A single sample is the source of the 21 T cell receptor beta chains below, sequenced in a study of regulatory T cells in long-lasting Graves disease. CDR3 regions were amplified by Arm-PCR using iRepertoire HTBI primers to build TCR beta libraries. TCRdb reanalysed the multiplex PCR reads using MiXCR and keeps one entry per CDR3 protein. The sample contains about 470,000 distinct CDR3 sequences, roughly 21% of which appear only once. Time point in this sample: persistent/refractory GD, antithyroid drugs over 5 years with positive TRAb. PBMC RNA was the source of the TCR library. Sequenced here: peripheral blood mononuclear cells (PBMCs), sampled when the disease was refractory, from a patient treated with antithyroid drugs. All receptors derive from a female donor with Graves disease.

In this sample, this clonotype turned up a few times. The chain uses TRBV30 and TRBJ1-2; 7 bases line up with TRBD1. After removal of 2 bases from V and 3 bases from J, the junction contained 9 bases not matched to a gene. CDR3 length: 15 residues. Germline CDR1 is GTSNPN and CDR2 is SVGIG (reference sequence). The CDR3 region is CAWSRLNRGDYGYTF. CDR3 nucleotides: TGTGCCTGGAGTCGCTTGAACAGGGGTGACTATGGCTACACCTTC.

This chain uses TRBV6-1 with TRBJ2-3; 9 bases match TRBD2. V shed 8 bases, J shed 2 bases, and the junction held 11 bases outside the gene matches. This CDR3 region has 16 residues. CDR1 and CDR2 (germline): MNHNS, SASEGT. The CDR3 loop reads CASLPQGLANTDTQYF. The CDR3 nucleotides read TGTGCCAGCCTACCTCAGGGACTAGCCAACACAGATACGCAGTATTTT.

This clonotype has more than one count but fewer than ten. The chain joins TRBV5-4 to TRBJ2-5, with D tentatively TRBD1 (6 bases). V lost 4 bases to trimming and J lost 4 bases, with 23 bases between them. The CDR3 is 17 amino acids. Germline CDR1 SGHNT, CDR2 YYREEE (reference sequence). The CDR3 DNA reads TGTGCCAGCAGCCCCACCGGGACACCCGATTTGGGAGAGACCCAGTACTTC. As protein: CASSPTGTPDLGETQYF.

This clonotype was counted only a few times. The chain is built from TRBV27 and TRBJ2-7; 7 bases are shared with TRBD1. This CDR3 comprises 16 residues. The V gene's germline CDR1 is MNHEY and CDR2 SMNVEV (reference sequence). Trimming took 5 bases from V and 2 from J; bases not matched to a gene: 12. The DNA for the CDR3 is TGTGCCAGCAGTCGTCATCCGGGACAGACTCCCTACGAGCAGTACTTC. It yields the protein CASSRHPGQTPYEQYF.

The rearrangement joins TRBV6-1 to TRBJ2-7; possibly TRBD1 for D (6 bases). The CDR3 sequence is 15 residues long. Germline V CDR1 and CDR2: MNHNS, SASEGT. V gave up 5 bases and J gave up 0 bases, with 14 bases separating them. DNA for the CDR3: TGTGCCAGCAGTCCCGACAGGTTTCGCTCCTACGAGCAGTACTTC. The encoded protein is CASSPDRFRSYEQYF.

The V and J genes are TRBV6-1 and TRBJ1-3, with D unresolved. Per the germline V gene, CDR1 is MNHNS and CDR2 is SASEGT. The CDR3 consists of 15 residues. V lost 6 bases and J lost 1, with 13 bases in between. CDR3 region: CASRARWVSGNTIYF. As DNA, the CDR3 is TGTGCCAGCAGGGCGAGATGGGTTTCTGGAAACACCATATATTTT.

This clonotype was recorded at least ten times. The CDR3 coding sequence is TGTGCCACCAGTGATCCGAGGACTAGCGGGAGACTTGAGACCCAGTACTTC. Amino acids: CATSDPRTSGRLETQYF. This chain uses TRBV24-1 with TRBJ2-5; 13 bases align to TRBD2. The CDR3 totals 17 residues. Germline trimming cut 3 bases from V and 5 bases from J; bases unmatched to any gene: 8. In germline, CDR1 is KGHDR, CDR2 SFDVKD.

This clonotype showed up many times. Written as DNA, the CDR3 is TGTGCCAGCACCCCAATAGCGGGGGTAGGGAACATTCAGTACTTC. Its protein product is CASTPIAGVGNIQYF. The rearrangement uses TRBV11-2 and TRBJ2-4, with 9 positions matching TRBD2. J was trimmed by 7 bases and V by 7 bases; bases with no gene match: 11. CDR3 length: 15 amino acids. CDR1 and CDR2 from the germline V gene are SGHAT and FQNNGV.

This clonotype was seen a few times. The V and J genes are TRBV4-3 and TRBJ1-4; the D gene is possibly TRBD1 (5 bases). This CDR3 region has 16 residues. The ends were cut back, 1 base at V and 7 bases at J, with 16 bases in the middle. Germline assignment: CDR1 LGHNA and CDR2 YSLEER. The CDR3 loop is CASSQVFDRGGEKLFF. In DNA form, the CDR3 reads TGCGCCAGCAGCCAAGTGTTCGATAGGGGAGGTGAAAAACTGTTTTTT.

This clonotype has a count of ten or more. The CDR3 nucleotides read TGTGCCAGCAGTTTTACGGGAGTGAGCAATCAGCCCCAGCATTTT. This translates into CASSFTGVSNQPQHF. This rearrangement joins TRBV28 to TRBJ1-5; D remains ambiguous. The germline V gene has CDR1 MDHEN and CDR2 SYDVKM. The CDR3 has 15 amino acids. V lost 3 bases to trimming and J lost 1 base, with 10 bases between them.

This clonotype was counted ten times or more. CDR3 residues: CASSSPGQAIPNYGYTF. The DNA of the CDR3 is TGTGCCAGCAGCTCCCCGGGACAGGCAATTCCGAACTATGGCTACACCTTC. The chain uses TRBV6-1 and TRBJ1-2; 8 bases are shared with TRBD1. After removal of 6 bases from V and 2 bases from J, the junction contained 14 bases not matched to a gene. CDR3 size: 17 residues. CDR1 is MNHNS and CDR2 is SASEGT in the germline V gene.

In regard to this clonotype: A much larger clone differs from this one at a single base, so this may be a read error. V is TRBV6-1 and J is TRBJ2-7; 9 bases are a match to TRBD2. From germline, CDR1 is MNHNS and CDR2 SASEGT. The CDR3 length is 15 residues. The CDR3 bases are TGTGCCAGCCGAAAGCAGCGGGGGGAGTCCTACGAGCAGTGCTTC. Residues: CASRKQRGESYEQCF.

This clonotype occurred once. A read error may be the cause here, since a much bigger clone is one base away. This chain joins TRBV28 and TRBJ1-5, with TRBD1 as a possible D gene (6 bases). The V and J ends lost 5 bases and 0 bases respectively, with 23 bases between them. CDR3 length: 19 amino acids. CDR1 is MDHEN, CDR2 SYDVKM, per germline. CDR3 coding DNA: TGTGCCAGCAGTCCCCCAAGGGCAGGGGTCAGATTTAGCAATCAGCCCCAGCATTTT. Protein sequence: CASSPPRAGVRFSNQPQHF.

This clonotype came up a few times. The chain has TRBV20-1 and TRBJ1-1; TRBD1 matches at 7 bases. Germline V gene sequence: CDR1 DFQATT, CDR2 SNEGSKA (reference sequence). The length of the CDR3 is 15 residues. V shed 5 bases and J 1 base; nucleotides not matched to a gene: 10. CDR3 amino acids: CSAAYRGTANTEAFF. For the CDR3, the DNA is TGCAGTGCTGCCTACCGCGGGACAGCGAACACTGAAGCTTTCTTT.

The genes are TRBV11-3 and TRBJ1-1; unclear D gene. The V end was cut by 4 bases, the J end by 3 bases, with 9 bases between. Germline values: CDR1 SGHNT, CDR2 YENEEA. The length of the CDR3 is 13 residues. The CDR3: CASSSSGYTEAFF. CDR3 bases: TGTGCCAGCAGCTCCTCCGGGTACACTGAAGCTTTCTTT.

In its sample, this clonotype was seen many times. This chain joins TRBV28 and TRBJ2-2; 7 bases agree with TRBD2. The CDR3 runs 15 residues. Trimming took 5 bases from V and 1 from J; bases not matched to a gene: 4. The germline V gene encodes CDR1 MDHEN and CDR2 SYDVKM. The CDR3 loop is CASSRSGMNTGELFF. Written as DNA, the CDR3 is TGTGCCAGCAGTCGGAGCGGGATGAACACCGGGGAGCTGTTTTTT.

This clonotype was seen more than once but under ten times. The chain joins TRBV20-1 to TRBJ2-3; D gene unclear. The CDR3 runs to 16 residues. Germline V gene data show CDR1 as DFQATT and CDR2 as SNEGSKA (reference sequence). The germline V and J ends were trimmed by 0 bases and 2 bases, with 15 bases remaining between them. CDR3 sequence reads: CSARDPNDTPTDTQYF. DNA of the CDR3: TGCAGTGCTAGAGATCCGAATGACACTCCCACAGATACGCAGTATTTT.

This clonotype was counted many times. This chain joins TRBV28 and TRBJ2-7; D is ambiguous. The CDR3 contains 12 residues. CDR1 MDHEN and CDR2 SYDVKM come from the germline V gene. Trimming removed 8 bases at V and 4 bases at J, with 12 bases between. Here the CDR3 reads CASHNPNYEQYF. CDR3 nucleotides: TGTGCCAGCCATAACCCCAATTACGAGCAGTACTTC.

The chain carries TRBV12-3 or TRBV12-4 and TRBJ1-1; possibly TRBD1 for D (5 bases). V lost 3 bases to trimming and J lost 0 bases, with 17 bases between them. This CDR3 has 17 amino acids. The CDR3 nucleotides are TGTGCCAGCAGTTTCGGCAGGGCTCCTCAAATGAACACTGAAGCTTTCTTT. Translated, it gives CASSFGRAPQMNTEAFF.

The V and J genes are TRBV7-9 and TRBJ1-1, with D possibly matching TRBD1 (5 bases). The V end lost 1 base, the J end lost 2 bases, and 23 bases lay between the germline ends. CDR3 length equals 19 residues. Germline values: CDR1 SEHNR, CDR2 FQNEAQ (reference sequence). The DNA of the CDR3 is TGTGCCAGCAGCTTAGAAGCGGGACGGATCTTCGGCGGTAACACTGAAGCTTTCTTT. Translating it yields CASSLEAGRIFGGNTEAFF.

This chain connects TRBV20-1 to TRBJ2-5, with 7 nucleotides matching TRBD2. V lost 2 bases, J lost 5 bases, and 14 bases stayed unmatched. The CDR3 covers 16 residues. CDR1 and CDR2 (germline): DFQATT, SNEGSKA (reference sequence). The CDR3 DNA is TGCAGTGCTAGAACAGTCAGCGGGGTCTCGGTGGAGACCCAGTACTTC. As protein: CSARTVSGVSVETQYF.